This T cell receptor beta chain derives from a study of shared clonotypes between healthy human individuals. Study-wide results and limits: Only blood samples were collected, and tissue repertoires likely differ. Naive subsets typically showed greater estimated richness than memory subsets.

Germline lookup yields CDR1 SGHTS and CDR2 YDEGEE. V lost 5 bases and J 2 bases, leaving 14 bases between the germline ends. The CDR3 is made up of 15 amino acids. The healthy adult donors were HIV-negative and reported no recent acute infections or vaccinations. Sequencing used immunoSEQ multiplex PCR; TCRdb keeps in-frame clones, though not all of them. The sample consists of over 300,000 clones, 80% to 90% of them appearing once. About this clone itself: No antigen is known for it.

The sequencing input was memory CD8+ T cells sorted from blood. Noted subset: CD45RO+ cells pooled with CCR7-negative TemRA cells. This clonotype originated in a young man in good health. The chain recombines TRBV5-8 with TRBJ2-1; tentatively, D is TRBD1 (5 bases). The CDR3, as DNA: TGTGCCAGCAGTTCGCGACAGCGAGCCTACAATGAGCAGTTCTTC. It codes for CASSSRQRAYNEQFF. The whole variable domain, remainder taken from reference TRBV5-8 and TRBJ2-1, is EAGVTQSPTHLIKTRGQQATLRCSPISGHTSVYWYQQALGLGLQFLLWYDEGEERNRGNFPPRFSGRQFPNYSSELNVNALELEDSALYLCASSSRQRAYNEQFFGPGTRLTVL.